This T cell receptor (beta chain) is drawn from a study of blood T cells in healthy people across ages. In the study overall: Template switching captured about one barcoded beta molecule per two T cells.

V gave up 4 bases and J gave up 4 bases; unmatched junction bases: 9. This CDR3 comprises 17 residues. This clonotype has only a few counts. With a J-beta primer mix and a sample-barcoded 5' primer, a second PCR ran about 6 to 11 cycles. Researchers report that a template-switch adaptor with 12 random nucleotides tagged each cDNA molecule. CDR3-containing paired-end reads numbering at least 2.5 million came from each sample. Via MiXCR, TCRdb re-called the 5' RACE reads, giving one row per CDR3 protein. In the table there are some 1 million distinct CDR3 sequences, around 45% of which are singletons. This chain links TRBV12-3 or TRBV12-4 with TRBJ2-7, with 14 bases aligning to TRBD2. The sequence came from a woman in her sixties in good health. The specimen was blood. Here the CDR3 DNA reads TGTGCCAGCAGTTCCGACGGGACTAGCGGGAGTGGGTACGAGCAGTACTTC. The encoded protein is CASSSDGTSGSGYEQYF.